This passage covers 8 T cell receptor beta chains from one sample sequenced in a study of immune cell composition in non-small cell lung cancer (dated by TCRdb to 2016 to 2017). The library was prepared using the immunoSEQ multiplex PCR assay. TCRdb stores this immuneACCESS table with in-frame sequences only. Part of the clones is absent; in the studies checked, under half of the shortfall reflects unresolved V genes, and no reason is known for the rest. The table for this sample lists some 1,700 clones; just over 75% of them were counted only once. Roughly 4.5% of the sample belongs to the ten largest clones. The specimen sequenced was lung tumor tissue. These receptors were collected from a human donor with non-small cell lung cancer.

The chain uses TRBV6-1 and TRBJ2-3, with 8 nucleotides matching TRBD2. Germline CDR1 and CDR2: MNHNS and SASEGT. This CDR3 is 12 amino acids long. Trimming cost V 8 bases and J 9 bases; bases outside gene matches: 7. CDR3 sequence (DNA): TGTGCCAGCGGGTTAGCGGGGAGAACGCAGTATTTT. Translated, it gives CASGLAGRTQYF.

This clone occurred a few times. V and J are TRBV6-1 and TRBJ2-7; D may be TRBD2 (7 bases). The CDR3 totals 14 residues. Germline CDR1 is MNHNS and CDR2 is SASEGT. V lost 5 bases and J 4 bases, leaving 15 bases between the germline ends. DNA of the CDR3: TGTGCCAGCAGTATGTCGGGGGGCGGTTACGAGCAGTACTTC. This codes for CASSMSGGGYEQYF.

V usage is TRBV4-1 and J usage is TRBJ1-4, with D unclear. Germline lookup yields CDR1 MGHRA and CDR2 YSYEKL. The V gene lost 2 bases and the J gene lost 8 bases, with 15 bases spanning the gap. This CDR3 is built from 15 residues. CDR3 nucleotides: TGCGCCAGCAGCCAAATGACCGCTGGAGAGGAAAAACTGTTTTTT. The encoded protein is CASSQMTAGEEKLFF.

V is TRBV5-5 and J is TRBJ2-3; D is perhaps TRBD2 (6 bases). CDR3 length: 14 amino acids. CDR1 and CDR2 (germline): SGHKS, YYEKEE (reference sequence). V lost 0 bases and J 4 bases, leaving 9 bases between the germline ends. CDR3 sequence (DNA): TGTGCCAGCAGCTTGGAGTGGGGGGCAGATACGCAGTATTTT. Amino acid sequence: CASSLEWGADTQYF.

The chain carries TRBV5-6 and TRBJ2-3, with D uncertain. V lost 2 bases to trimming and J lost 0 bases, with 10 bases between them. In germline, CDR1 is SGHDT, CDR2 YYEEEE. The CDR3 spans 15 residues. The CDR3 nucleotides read TGTGCCAGCAGCTTTCGGCAGGCTAGCACAGATACGCAGTATTTT. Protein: CASSFRQASTDTQYF.

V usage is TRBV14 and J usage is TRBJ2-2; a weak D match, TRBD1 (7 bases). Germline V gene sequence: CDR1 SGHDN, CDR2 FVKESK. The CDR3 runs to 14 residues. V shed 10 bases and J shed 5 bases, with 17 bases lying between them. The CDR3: CANRTGAGTGELFF. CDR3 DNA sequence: TGTGCCAATCGCACAGGGGCGGGGACCGGGGAGCTGTTTTTT.

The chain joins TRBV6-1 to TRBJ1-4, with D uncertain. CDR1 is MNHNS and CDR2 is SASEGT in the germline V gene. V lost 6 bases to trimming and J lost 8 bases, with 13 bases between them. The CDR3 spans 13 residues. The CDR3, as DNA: TGTGCCAGCAGCCTAGTGAATCGAGAAAAACTGTTTTTT. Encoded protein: CASSLVNREKLFF.

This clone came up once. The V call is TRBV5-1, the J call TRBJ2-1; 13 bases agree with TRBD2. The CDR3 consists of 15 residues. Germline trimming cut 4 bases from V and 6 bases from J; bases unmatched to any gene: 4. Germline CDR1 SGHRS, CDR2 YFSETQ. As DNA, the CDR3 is TGCGCCAGCAGCACGGGACTAGCGGGACTCAATGAGCAGTTCTTC. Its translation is CASSTGLAGLNEQFF.